One sample yielded the 26 T cell receptor beta chains listed below, sequenced in a study of CD8 T cells in Susac syndrome. An amount of RNA that ranged from about 0.45 to 1 ug was reverse transcribed with random hexamers. MiXCR, applied by TCRdb to the immunoSEQ multiplex PCR reads, yields one record per CDR3 protein. Of tens of thousands of distinct CDR3 sequences listed, approximately 95% were seen once; the top ten hold more than 0.4%. The sample was CD8+ T cells from PBMCs. The receptors stem from a human donor with Susac syndrome.

The rearrangement uses TRBV7-2 and TRBJ2-7; possibly TRBD1 for D (5 bases). The CDR3 runs 16 residues. V was clipped by 2 bases and J by 3 bases, with 17 bases between them. Germline CDR1 SGHTA, CDR2 FQGNSA. The CDR3, as DNA: TGTGCCAGCAGCTTAAGGCCAGGGCATAAACTCTACGAGCAGTACTTC. Translated, it gives CASSLRPGHKLYEQYF.

This chain uses TRBV18 with TRBJ2-7; a weak D match, TRBD2 (6 bases). Germline CDR1 KGHSH, CDR2 LQKENI. The germline V and J ends were trimmed by 6 bases and 6 bases, with 12 bases remaining between them. The CDR3 is made up of 12 amino acids. CDR3 DNA sequence: TGTGCCAGCTCCCCCCCAGCGGGCGAGCAGTACTTC. As protein: CASSPPAGEQYF.

This chain joins TRBV20-1 and TRBJ2-1; TRBD2 matches 11 bases. The V gene's germline CDR1 is DFQATT and CDR2 SNEGSKA (reference sequence). The length of the CDR3 is 15 residues. V trimming: 6 bases; J trimming: 0 bases; junction bases outside the gene matches: 4. This CDR3 reads CSAPTSGDSYNEQFF. DNA of the CDR3: TGCAGTGCCCCGACTAGCGGGGACTCCTACAATGAGCAGTTCTTC.

J is TRBJ1-1 and V is TRBV7-2; TRBD1 agrees at 7 bases. Looked up from germline, CDR1 is SGHTA and CDR2 is FQGNSA. J gave up 4 bases and V 5 bases, and 22 bases lay outside the gene matches. This CDR3 has 19 residues. The DNA of the CDR3 is TGTGCCAGCAGCCGAATAAACAGGGGCGCGAGCCAAAGGGCCACTGAAGCTTTCTTT. It yields the protein CASSRINRGASQRATEAFF.

This chain links TRBV19 with TRBJ2-7; D is perhaps TRBD2 (6 bases). Trimming left V 3 bases short and J 6 bases short, with 18 bases between. Germline V lookup: CDR1 LNHDA, CDR2 SQIVND (reference sequence). This CDR3 contains 15 residues. CDR3 nucleotide sequence: TGTGCCAGTAGTATGGTCCTGCAGGGAGGCGGCGAGCAGTACTTC. Encoded protein: CASSMVLQGGGEQYF. Based on the CDR3 plus reference TRBV19 and TRBJ2-7, the full variable domain is DGGITQSPKYLFRKEGQNVTLSCEQNLNHDAMYWYRQDPGQGLRLIYYSQIVNDFQKGDIAEGYSVSREKKESFPLTVTSAQKNPTAFYLCASSMVLQGGGEQYFGPGTRLTVT.

This chain uses TRBV20-1 with TRBJ2-7; D may match TRBD1 or TRBD2 (5 bases each). The length of the CDR3 is 14 residues. In germline, CDR1 is DFQATT, CDR2 SNEGSKA (reference sequence). V lost 3 bases and J lost 2, with 14 bases in between. This CDR3 reads CSASPGSRPYEQYF. CDR3 sequence (DNA): TGCAGTGCTAGTCCAGGGAGTAGACCCTACGAGCAGTACTTC.

This clonotype has only one observation. The gene calls are TRBV11-2 and TRBJ1-2; possibly TRBD1 for D (5 bases). The CDR3 is 14 residues long. V lost 3 bases and J 4 bases, leaving 12 bases between the germline ends. The germline CDR1 and CDR2 sequences are SGHAT and FQNNGV. CDR3 sequence reads: CASSFTDRPYGYTF. DNA of the CDR3: TGTGCCAGCAGCTTCACAGACAGACCCTATGGCTACACCTTC.

A word on this clonotype: At one end the junction does not follow the germline gene, possibly because of a read error. The chain carries TRBV4-3 and TRBJ2-2; D may be TRBD2 (6 bases). The CDR3 runs to 13 residues. Germline assignment: CDR1 LGHNA and CDR2 YSLEER. Here the CDR3 reads CASSPYQAGGLFF. The CDR3, as DNA: TGCGCCAGCAGCCCCTACCAGGCCGGGGGGCTGTTTTTT.

The rearrangement links TRBV6-2 or TRBV6-3 to TRBJ1-5; no clear D gene. There are 14 residues in the CDR3. V lost 7 bases to trimming and J lost 1 base, with 11 bases between them. Germline lookup yields CDR1 MNHEY and CDR2 SVGEGT. CDR3 protein: CASIGMVSNQPQHF. The CDR3 nucleotides are TGTGCCAGCATCGGTATGGTAAGCAATCAGCCCCAGCATTTT.

The V gene is TRBV20-1, the J gene TRBJ2-7; D remains ambiguous. CDR1 and CDR2 from the germline V gene are DFQATT and SNEGSKA (reference sequence). V was clipped by 3 bases and J by 0 bases, with 9 bases between them. The CDR3 covers 13 residues. For the CDR3, the DNA is TGCAGTGCTAGCGTCGCCAACTCCTACGAGCAGTACTTC. Translating it yields CSASVANSYEQYF.

The chain uses TRBV27 and TRBJ2-1, with D hard to call. V shed 0 bases and J shed 10 bases, with 7 bases lying between them. The CDR3 consists of 12 residues. Per germline, CDR1 MNHEY and CDR2 SMNVEV (reference sequence). The CDR3 DNA follows: TGTGCCAGCAGTTTATCGCTCAGAGAGCAGTTCTTC. It codes for CASSLSLREQFF.

V usage is TRBV12-3 or TRBV12-4 and J usage is TRBJ2-1; D is uncertain. CDR3 size: 12 residues. Trimming shortened V by 4 bases and J by 10 bases, and 11 bases separated the two germline ends. CDR3 residues: CASSSNQWEQFF. In DNA form, the CDR3 reads TGTGCCAGCAGTTCTAACCAATGGGAGCAGTTCTTC.

This chain joins TRBV5-1 and TRBJ1-2, with D possibly being TRBD1 (5 bases). Trimming cost V 3 bases and J 7 bases, with 19 bases left between them. The CDR3 contains 15 residues. Germline V lookup: CDR1 SGHRS, CDR2 YFSETQ. CDR3 bases: TGCGCCAGCAGCTATGACCTGTCCCTTGGGGGTGGCTACACCTTC. Protein sequence: CASSYDLSLGGGYTF.

The chain has TRBV27 and TRBJ1-2, with 9 positions matching TRBD1. Germline assignment: CDR1 MNHEY and CDR2 SMNVEV (reference sequence). This CDR3 has 18 residues. J lost 4 bases, V lost 2 bases, and 14 bases had no gene match. The CDR3 DNA reads TGTGCCAGCAGTTTAACCATTTACGCCGGGACAGGGTTCTATGGCTACACCTTC. Translating gives CASSLTIYAGTGFYGYTF.

This chain joins TRBV7-9 and TRBJ2-7; D unresolved. The V end was cut by 2 bases, the J end by 4 bases, with 15 bases between. The CDR3 is 15 amino acids. Per germline, CDR1 SEHNR and CDR2 FQNEAQ (reference sequence). CDR3 in amino acids: CASSLYKRSKYEQYF. The CDR3 bases are TGTGCCAGCAGCTTATATAAAAGATCGAAATACGAGCAGTACTTC.

This rearrangement joins TRBV30 to TRBJ1-3; possibly TRBD1 for D (5 bases). CDR3 length: 15 amino acids. Trimming stripped 1 base from V and 1 base from J, with 11 bases between. From germline, CDR1 is GTSNPN and CDR2 SVGIG (reference sequence). Here the CDR3 DNA reads TGTGCCTGGAGTGAGGGACCGTCATCTGGAAACACCATATATTTT. Protein sequence: CAWSEGPSSGNTIYF.

J is TRBJ2-7 and V is TRBV28; TRBD2 matches 9 bases. CDR1 is MDHEN and CDR2 is SYDVKM in the germline V gene. With V trimmed by 2 bases and J by 4 bases, 3 bases remained unmatched. This CDR3 comprises 14 residues. The CDR3 sequence: CASSLRTSEYEQYF. The CDR3 nucleotides read TGTGCCAGCAGTTTACGGACTAGCGAGTACGAGCAGTACTTC.

The chain couples TRBV12-3 or TRBV12-4 to TRBJ2-3, with TRBD1 as a possible D gene (7 bases). V lost 6 bases to trimming and J lost 6 bases, with 16 bases between them. This CDR3 contains 14 residues. CDR3 sequence (DNA): TGTGCCAGCAGCCAATCAGGGGGGTTGGATACGCAGTATTTT. This codes for CASSQSGGLDTQYF.

This chain links TRBV21-1 with TRBJ2-4. TRBV21-1 is a pseudogene segment. CDR3 length: 16 residues. CDR3 protein: CASSKWIIRAKNIQYF. DNA of the CDR3: TGTGCCAGCAGCAAATGGATAATCCGAGCCAAAAACATTCAGTACTTC.

The chain employs TRBV6-2 or TRBV6-3 and TRBJ2-3; 7 nucleotides align to TRBD2. Unmatched junction bases numbered 10, after V lost 7 bases and J lost 6 bases. CDR3 length equals 14 residues. Germline assignment: CDR1 MNHEY and CDR2 SVGEGT. CDR3 nucleotides: TGTGCCAGCACCGTTCCGGGACTACGGGATACGCAGTATTTT. Protein sequence: CASTVPGLRDTQYF.

The gene calls are TRBV7-2 and TRBJ2-3, with no clear D. The V and J ends lost 6 bases and 5 bases respectively, with 12 bases between them. CDR3 length equals 13 residues. CDR1 and CDR2 from the germline V gene are SGHTA and FQGNSA. DNA for the CDR3: TGTGCCAGCAGTTCCCTAACCGTAGATACGCAGTATTTT. Residues: CASSSLTVDTQYF. The complete variable domain, with remaining parts taken from reference TRBV7-2 and TRBJ2-3, reads GAGVSQSPSNKVTEKGKDVELRCDPISGHTALYWYRQSLGQGLEFLIYFQGNSAPDKSGLPSDRFSAERTGGSVSTLTIQRTQQEDSAVYLCASSSLTVDTQYFGPGTRLTVL.

The chain has TRBV4-3 and TRBJ2-2; the match to TRBD2 covers 10 bases. This CDR3 region has 18 residues. Germline values: CDR1 LGHNA, CDR2 YSLEER. The junction had 9 bases not matched to a gene; V was cut back by 2 bases and J by 3 bases. In DNA form, the CDR3 reads TGCGCCAGCAGCCAATTTAACAGCGGGAGGGCCGACACCGGGGAGCTGTTTTTT. Residues: CASSQFNSGRADTGELFF.

This chain joins TRBV5-1 and TRBJ1-4; TRBD1 aligns across 9 bases. This CDR3 has 16 residues. From germline, CDR1 is SGHRS and CDR2 YFSETQ. V shed 2 bases, J shed 6 bases, and the junction held 8 bases outside the gene matches. CDR3 sequence (DNA): TGCGCCAGCAGCTTAAGGGCCGGGACAGGGTATGAAAAACTGTTTTTT. Residues: CASSLRAGTGYEKLFF.

This chain uses TRBV28 with TRBJ1-2; 7 nucleotides agree with TRBD1. Trimming at V came to 4 bases and at J to 3 bases, leaving 5 bases not matched to a gene. The CDR3 runs 14 residues. Germline loops: CDR1 MDHEN, CDR2 SYDVKM. The CDR3 DNA reads as TGTGCCAGCAGTTGGACCGGGACAGACTATGGCTACACCTTC. Protein product: CASSWTGTDYGYTF.

The V call is TRBV24-1, the J call TRBJ1-5; D remains ambiguous. Germline CDR1 is KGHDR and CDR2 is SFDVKD. CDR3 length equals 13 residues. Trimming pared 9 bases from V and 2 bases from J, leaving 10 bases between. The chain's CDR3 is CATGGLGNQPQHF. In nucleotides, the CDR3 is TGTGCCACCGGCGGGTTAGGCAATCAGCCCCAGCATTTT.

This chain joins TRBV18 and TRBJ1-1; 7 nucleotides match TRBD1. CDR1 KGHSH and CDR2 LQKENI come from the germline V gene. J gave up 0 bases and V 0 bases, and 1 base lay outside the gene matches. CDR3 length: 15 residues. The CDR3 bases are TGTGCCAGCTCACCACCTGGGACAGTGAACACTGAAGCTTTCTTT. This gives the protein CASSPPGTVNTEAFF.